The T cell receptor (beta chain) described here comes from a study of T cells in Graves' hyperthyroidism and ophthalmopathy (dated by TCRdb to about 2019). Notes on the research overall: Peripheral blood was sampled at the time of initial diagnosis, prior to any treatment. The paper describes TCR Vbeta CDR3 sequencing of 140 or so peripheral blood samples, made up of 40 to 45 ophthalmopathy patients, around 73 hyperthyroidism patients and roughly 17 progressor patients. Prospective prediction of ophthalmopathy was tested in an independent validation cohort of approximately 18 hyperthyroidism patients and 17 patients who later progressed to ophthalmopathy. Following sampling, methimazole starting at 30 mg daily was given to hyperthyroidism patients, and high-dose intravenous methylprednisolone was given to ophthalmopathy patients. For training and testing, the 100 or so patients in the discovery cohort were randomly divided in a 7:3 ratio. In addition, the study compared T-cell repertoires in thyroid tissue and in blood from a handful of Graves' hyperthyroidism patients. To identify distinguishing TCR V-J signatures, a discovery cohort of some 99 patients was used, comprising roughly 45 with Graves' ophthalmopathy and some 60 with stable Graves' hyperthyroidism. Findings and caveats that apply to the study as a whole: In validation, the model predicted progression to ophthalmopathy a median of approximately 6.6 months before onset, with over 60% sensitivity and around 76% specificity. A 13 V-J signature model separated ophthalmopathy from stable hyperthyroidism, with roughly 88% sensitivity and roughly 81% specificity in cross-validation and 80%/75% in testing. Most expanded thyroid clonotypes (frequency above 0.001) were also detected in blood, suggesting blood repertoires may reflect thyroid immune responses. No statistical method was used to fix the sample size in advance, and group allocation was not hidden from the investigators.

Hyperthyroidism patients were newly diagnosed, had a disease duration of under 2 months, and were aged 18 to 65 years. Any patient with an uncontrolled infection, another autoimmune disease, pregnancy or lactation was excluded. Clinical symptoms, serum thyroxine and TRAb, thyroid ultrasound, and orbital computed tomography formed the basis for the diagnoses. For progressor patients, blood was drawn at the first diagnosis of hyperthyroidism, before any ophthalmopathy symptoms had appeared. PBMCs were separated from roughly 9.6 ml of fresh peripheral blood using Ficoll-Paque density gradient centrifugation. Progressor patients were first diagnosed with Graves' hyperthyroidism and then developed ophthalmopathy during follow-up. Total RNA was extracted using Trizol reagent, and RNA quality was assessed on an Agilent 2100 Bioanalyzer. The CDR3 contains 15 residues, cysteine and phenylalanine counted. Only the CDR3 DNA is retained, 45 bases long and in frame from the first base. CDR1 and CDR2 are drawn from the germline V gene: SGDLS, YYNGEE. Ends trimmed: V by 0 bases, J by 7 bases; bases unmatched to a gene: 6.

The TCR beta CDR3 regions were amplified from RNA transcripts. The TCR CDR3 was subjected to a first round of RT-PCR using the HTBI primer set and the Qiagen OneStep RT-PCR kit. Libraries were constructed in a second round of multiplex PCR, after which size selection and purification were performed. The libraries were sequenced on an Illumina HiSeq2000 using paired-end 100 bp reads. The authors' analysis ran thus. SOAPnuke was used to process the raw data, removing reads that contained adapters or uncalled bases, had a mean Phred below 15, or lacked an exact match to the constant primer or identifier. High-quality paired reads were merged using COPE v1.2.5, and each unique nucleotide sequence was defined as a clonotype. Clonotypes were aligned to IMGT TRBV, TRBD and TRBJ reference segments using MiTCR v1.1. Only V-J combinations with frequency above 0.0001, covering roughly 99% of repertoires, were analysed. A TCS score was defined as the ratio of F50 (clonal expansion) to E x V (chaos), with BLOSUM62-based TCRdist applied between CDR3 peptides within each V-J. Welch's t-statistics and random forest reduced roughly 530 V-J features to 10 to 15, which were used in a naive Bayes classifier (R e1071). TCRdb reworked the public reads: Q25 trimming with fastp, MiXCR clone assembly, productive beta chains retained. Every entry covers one CDR3 protein and lists the most common genes and DNA from its rows. The V and J calls come from TCRdb's annotation, not from the publication. A total of 550,000 to 650,000 distinct CDR3 sequences appear in this sample, roughly 13% of them only once. Roughly 5.5% of the sample is taken by the ten largest.

As to this clonotype: Its antigen is not yet known. No base quality information exists; no much larger clone differs at one position.

This clonotype originated in a woman younger than 45 with Graves' hyperthyroidism that later progressed to Graves' ophthalmopathy. Sequencing was carried out using blood. The sequence joins TRBV9 to TRBJ2-1; the junction holds 8 bases that match TRBD2. The CDR3 in this case is CASSVAGTSTNEQFF. In nucleotide form, the sequence is TGTGCCAGCAGCGTAGCGGGGACTAGTACAAATGAGCAGTTCTTC.